This T cell receptor (beta chain) was profiled in a study of CD4+ T cells in melanoma. General study points: A reported correlation linked neoantigen-specific CD4+ T cells to CD8+, macrophage and B cell function.

CDR3 length: 16 amino acids. Germline V gives CDR1 SGHNT, CDR2 YENEEA. V lost 4 bases, J lost 4 bases, and 4 bases stayed unmatched. With regard to this clone: Antigen: not known.

The protocol was immunoSEQ multiplex PCR, while the TCRdb copy is restricted to in-frame clones and leaves out a portion. Among 13,000 to 15,000 clones listed, about 70% were seen once. Sequences were obtained from cells from a culture (not recorded whether cultured in vitro). This chain joins TRBV11-3 and TRBJ2-2; 12 bases map to TRBD2. The clonotype originates from a human donor with melanoma. This chain's CDR3 is CASSSGLAGPTGELFF. In DNA, the CDR3 is TGTGCCAGCAGCTCGGGACTAGCGGGCCCCACCGGGGAGCTGTTTTTT.